The entry below gives a single T cell receptor beta chain sequence along with its context. Its antigen is unidentified. V lost 4 bases, J lost 4 bases, and 8 bases stayed unmatched. The length of the CDR3 is 17 residues. CDR1 and CDR2 (germline): SGHDN, FVKESK. These data come from a study of shared clonotypes between healthy human individuals. General study points: With few donors, the genetic and exposure-history diversity represented was limited.

In the original processing: ImmunoSEQ junction-only sequences lacked quality scores, so their filtering differed. The table came from immunoSEQ multiplex PCR; TCRdb's copy has only in-frame clones and leaves some out. Clonal size and the V and J genes are those of that table, whereas D and trimming came from the DNA. The sample records 450,000 to 500,000 clones, 70% to 85% being singletons. The receptor was derived from a woman aged 40 to 49 in good health. Some clones in this sample may be carry-over from other donors' samples. The sequenced sample was PBMCs. V is TRBV14 and J is TRBJ2-1, with 12 bases fitting TRBD2. The DNA for the CDR3 is TGTGCCAGCAGCCCCCGACTAGCGGGAGTTCTGTACAATGAGCAGTTCTTC. This encodes CASSPRLAGVLYNEQFF.